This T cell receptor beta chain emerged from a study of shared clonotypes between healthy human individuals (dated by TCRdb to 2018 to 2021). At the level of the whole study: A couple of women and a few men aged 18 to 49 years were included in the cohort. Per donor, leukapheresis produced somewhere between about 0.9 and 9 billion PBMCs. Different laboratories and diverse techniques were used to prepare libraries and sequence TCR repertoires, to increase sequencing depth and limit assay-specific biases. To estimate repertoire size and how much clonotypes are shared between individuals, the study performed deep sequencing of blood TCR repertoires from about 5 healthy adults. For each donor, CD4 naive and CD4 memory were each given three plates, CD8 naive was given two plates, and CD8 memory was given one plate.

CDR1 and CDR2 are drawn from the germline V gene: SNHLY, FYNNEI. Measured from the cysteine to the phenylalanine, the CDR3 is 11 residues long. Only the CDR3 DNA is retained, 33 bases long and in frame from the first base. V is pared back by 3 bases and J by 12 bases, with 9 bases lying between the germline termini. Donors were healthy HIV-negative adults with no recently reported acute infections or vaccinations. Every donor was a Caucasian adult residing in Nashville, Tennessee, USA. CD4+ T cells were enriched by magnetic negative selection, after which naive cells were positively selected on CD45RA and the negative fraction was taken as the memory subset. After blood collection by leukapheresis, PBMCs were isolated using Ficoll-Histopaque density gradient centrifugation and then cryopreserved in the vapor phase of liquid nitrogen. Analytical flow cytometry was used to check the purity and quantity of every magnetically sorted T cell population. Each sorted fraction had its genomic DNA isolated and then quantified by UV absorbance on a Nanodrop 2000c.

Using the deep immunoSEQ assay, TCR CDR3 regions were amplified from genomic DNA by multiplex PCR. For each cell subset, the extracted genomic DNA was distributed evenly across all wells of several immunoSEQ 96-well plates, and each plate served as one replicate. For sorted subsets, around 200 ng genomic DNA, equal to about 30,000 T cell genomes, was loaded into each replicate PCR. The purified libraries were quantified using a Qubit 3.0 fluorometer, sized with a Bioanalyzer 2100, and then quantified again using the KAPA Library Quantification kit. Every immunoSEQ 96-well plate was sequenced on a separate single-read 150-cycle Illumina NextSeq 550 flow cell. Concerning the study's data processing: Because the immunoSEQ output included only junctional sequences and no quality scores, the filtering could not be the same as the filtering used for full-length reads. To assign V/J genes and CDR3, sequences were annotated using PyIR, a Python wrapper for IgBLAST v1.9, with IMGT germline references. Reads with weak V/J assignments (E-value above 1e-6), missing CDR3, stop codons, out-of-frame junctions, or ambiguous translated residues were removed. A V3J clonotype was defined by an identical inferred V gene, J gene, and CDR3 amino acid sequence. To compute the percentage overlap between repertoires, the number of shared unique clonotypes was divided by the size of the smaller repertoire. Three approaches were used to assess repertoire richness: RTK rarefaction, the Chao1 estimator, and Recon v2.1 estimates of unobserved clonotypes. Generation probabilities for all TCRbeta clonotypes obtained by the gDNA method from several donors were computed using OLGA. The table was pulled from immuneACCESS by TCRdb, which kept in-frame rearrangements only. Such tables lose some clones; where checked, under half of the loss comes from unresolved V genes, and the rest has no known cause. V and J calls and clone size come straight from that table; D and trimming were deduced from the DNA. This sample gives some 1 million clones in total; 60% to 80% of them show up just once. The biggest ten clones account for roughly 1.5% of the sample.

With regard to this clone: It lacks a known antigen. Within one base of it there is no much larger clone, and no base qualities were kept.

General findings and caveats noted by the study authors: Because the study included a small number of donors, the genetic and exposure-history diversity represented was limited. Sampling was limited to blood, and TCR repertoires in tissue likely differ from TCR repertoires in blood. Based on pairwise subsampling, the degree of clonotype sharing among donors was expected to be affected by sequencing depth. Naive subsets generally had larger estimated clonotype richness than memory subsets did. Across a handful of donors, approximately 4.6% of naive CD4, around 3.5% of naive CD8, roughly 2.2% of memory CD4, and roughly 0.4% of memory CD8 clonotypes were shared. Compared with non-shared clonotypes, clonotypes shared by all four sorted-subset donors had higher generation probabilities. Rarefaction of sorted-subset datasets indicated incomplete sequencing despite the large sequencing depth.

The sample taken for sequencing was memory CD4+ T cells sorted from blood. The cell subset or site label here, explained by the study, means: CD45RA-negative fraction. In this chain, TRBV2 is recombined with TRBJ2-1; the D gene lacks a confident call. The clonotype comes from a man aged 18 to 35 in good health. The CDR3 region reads CASSDERTQFF. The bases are TGTGCCAGCAGTGACGAGAGGACGCAGTTCTTC.